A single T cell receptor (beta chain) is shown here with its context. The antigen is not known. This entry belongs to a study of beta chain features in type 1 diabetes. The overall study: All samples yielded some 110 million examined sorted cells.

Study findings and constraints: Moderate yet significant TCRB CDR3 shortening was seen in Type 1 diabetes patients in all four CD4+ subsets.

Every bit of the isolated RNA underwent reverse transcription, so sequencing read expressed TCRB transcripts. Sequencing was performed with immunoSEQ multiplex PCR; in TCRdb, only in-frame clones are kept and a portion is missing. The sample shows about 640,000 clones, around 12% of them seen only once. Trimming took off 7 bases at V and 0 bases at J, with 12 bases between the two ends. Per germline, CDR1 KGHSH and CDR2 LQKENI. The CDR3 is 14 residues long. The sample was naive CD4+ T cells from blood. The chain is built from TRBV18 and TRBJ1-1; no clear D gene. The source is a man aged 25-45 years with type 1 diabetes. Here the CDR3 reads CASFLEFMNTEAFF. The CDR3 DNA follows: TGTGCCAGCTTTTTGGAATTCATGAACACTGAAGCTTTCTTT.